These 28 T cell receptor beta chains were all obtained from the same sample, sequenced in a study of tumor and adjacent non-tumor tissue in lung cancer. Three rounds of nested PCR, following a modified ARM-PCR protocol, produced the TCRbeta library. One entry per CDR3 protein, called by TCRdb with MiXCR from the multiplex PCR reads. Here the sample spans about 75,000 distinct CDR3 sequences, under 70% being singletons. RNA was extracted from bulk tissue without any cell sorting. The normal lung tissue was taken more than 3 cm from the tumor edge. The source material was distant non-tumor lung tissue. The receptors were sampled from a woman between 50 and 59 years old with non-small cell lung cancer.

This clonotype was detected only once. A read error may explain this, as a much larger clone is one base away. This rearrangement joins TRBV20-1 to TRBJ2-1, with 10 bases that match TRBD2. J gave up 11 bases and V 6 bases, and 16 bases lay outside the gene matches. CDR1 is DFQATT, CDR2 SNEGSKA, per germline (reference sequence). This CDR3 comprises 15 residues. CDR3 sequence: CSAKNSLAGAGKQFF. The CDR3 bases are TGCAGTGCCAAGAATTCGCTAGCGGGAGCGGGTAAGCAGTTCTTC.

This clonotype was recorded at least ten times. V gene TRBV28 combines with J gene TRBJ1-5; D perhaps matches TRBD1 (6 bases). CDR3 length: 14 amino acids. Germline V gene data show CDR1 as MDHEN and CDR2 as SYDVKM. V gave up 9 bases and J gave up 3 bases, with 15 bases separating them. CDR3 amino acids: CASGKGGTNQPQHF. In DNA, the CDR3 is TGTGCCAGTGGAAAAGGGGGTACCAATCAGCCCCAGCATTTT. Drawing the rest from reference TRBV28 and TRBJ1-5, the complete variable domain is DVKVTQSSRYLVKRTGEKVFLECVQDMDHENMFWYRQDPGLGLRLIYFSYDVKMKEKGDIPEGYSVSREKKERFSLILESASTNQTSMYLCASGKGGTNQPQHFGDGTRLSIL.

This clonotype occurred many times. The chain joins TRBV6-5 to TRBJ2-5, with TRBD2 matching over 8 bases. Germline CDR1 and CDR2: MNHEY and SVGAGI. Trimming cost V 6 bases and J 5 bases; bases outside gene matches: 8. This CDR3 contains 14 residues. This CDR3 is CASSLGGRLETQYF. The CDR3 bases are TGTGCCAGCAGCCTAGGCGGGAGGTTGGAGACCCAGTACTTC.

As to this clonotype: At one boundary the junction diverges from the germline segment, which might be a read error. The rearrangement joins TRBV10-3 to TRBJ2-1, with D maybe TRBD1 (6 bases). The length of the CDR3 is 14 residues. Germline CDR1 reads ENHRY; CDR2 reads SYGVKD. Written as DNA, the CDR3 is TGTGACATCAGAGAAGCAGGGGTGCAGAATGAGCAGTTCTTC. Amino acid sequence: CDIREAGVQNEQFF.

As concerns this clonotype: The junction does not match germline at one end; this may be a read error. The gene calls are TRBV11-2 and TRBJ2-1; D unclear. Germline CDR1 reads SGHAT; CDR2 reads FQNNGV. The CDR3 spans 13 residues. Written as DNA, the CDR3 is TGTGCCAACAGCTCAGGAAGGCTACCTAAGCAGTTCTTC. The encoded protein is CANSSGRLPKQFF.

The CDR3 nucleotides are TGTGCCAGCAGCCAAGAGACGATCAGGAATCAGCCCCAGCATTTT. Translated: CASSQETIRNQPQHF. This chain connects TRBV4-2 to TRBJ1-5; D unclear. Trimming shortened V by 0 bases and J by 4 bases, and 10 bases separated the two germline ends. The germline gives CDR1 LGHNA, CDR2 YNFKEQ. The CDR3 contains 15 residues.

This clonotype has only a few counts. Given a much more abundant clone one base away, this may be a read error. This chain uses TRBV20-1 with TRBJ2-3, with D unresolved. V lost 0 bases, J lost 5 bases, and 12 bases lay in between. The CDR3 totals 14 residues. Germline V gives CDR1 DFQATT, CDR2 SNEGSKA (reference sequence). The chain's CDR3 is CSARDRRCEDTQYF. CDR3 nucleotide sequence: TGCAGTGCTAGAGATCGGCGTTGTGAAGATACGCAGTATTTT.

In this sample, this clonotype turned up a few times. Being one base from a much bigger clone, this may be a read error. The chain recombines TRBV20-1 with TRBJ2-6, with D maybe TRBD1 (5 bases). CDR1 is DFQATT and CDR2 is SNEGSKA in the germline V gene (reference sequence). The CDR3 loop spans 17 amino acids. The CDR3 loop reads CSARDLAQASGASVLTF. The CDR3 coding sequence is TGCAGTGCTAGAGACTTAGCACAGGCCTCTGGGGCCAGCGTCCTGACTTTC.

As concerns this clonotype: One junction end disagrees with the germline gene, perhaps due to a read error. The rearrangement joins TRBV20-1 to TRBJ1-1, with D perhaps matching TRBD1 (5 bases). Germline CDR1 DFQATT, CDR2 SNEGSKA (reference sequence). This CDR3 is 13 amino acids long. The CDR3 reads CSARQPLNAETFF. The CDR3 region has the DNA TGCAGTGCTCGACAGCCGTTGAACGCTGAAACTTTCTTT.

The chain joins TRBV6-2 or TRBV6-3 to TRBJ2-4, with unresolved D. CDR3 length equals 13 residues. V was pared by 4 bases and J by 11 bases, with 15 bases between. CDR1 and CDR2 (germline): MNHEY, SVGEGT. CDR3 loop: CASSCSSPNVQYF. The CDR3 DNA follows: TGTGCCAGCAGTTGCTCTAGTCCGAACGTTCAGTACTTC.

Turning to this clonotype: A read error may explain this, as a much larger clone is one base away. This CDR3 is missing its conserved last phenylalanine or tryptophan, likely due to a read error. The chain couples TRBV28 to TRBJ2-7, with 10 nucleotides matching TRBD1. The CDR3 contains 12 residues. The germline V gene encodes CDR1 MDHEN and CDR2 SYDVKM. V dropped 9 bases and J dropped 6; count of bases not matched to a gene: 5. This CDR3 is CASTGQGREQYL. The CDR3 DNA follows: TGTGCCAGTACGGGACAGGGGCGCGAGCAGTACTTA.

Concerning this clonotype itself: The junction does not match germline at one end; this may be a read error. This sequence joins TRBV4-2 and TRBJ2-2, with 7 positions matching TRBD1. CDR3 length equals 14 residues. CDR1 and CDR2 from the germline V gene are LGHNA and YNFKEQ. The CDR3 loop is CASRPETGSGELFF. CDR3 nucleotide sequence: TGTGCCAGCAGACCCGAGACAGGGTCCGGGGAGCTTTTTTTT.

The rearrangement links TRBV7-9 to TRBJ2-3, with 7 bases identical to TRBD1. Germline V gives CDR1 SEHNR, CDR2 FQNEAQ (reference sequence). The CDR3 loop spans 14 amino acids. The V and J ends lost 8 bases and 0 bases, in that order; junction bases with no gene match: 5. CDR3 region: CASQQGSSTDTQYF. The CDR3 DNA sequence: TGTGCCAGCCAACAGGGGTCTAGCACAGATACGCAGTATTTT.

As regards this clonotype: This likely comes from a read error, as the CDR3 has no conserved phenylalanine or tryptophan at its end. The chain is built from TRBV25-1 and TRBJ2-7; 10 bases match TRBD2. V lost 4 bases to trimming and J lost 0 bases; unmatched junction nucleotides: 9. Germline V gene lookup returns CDR1 MGHDK and CDR2 SYGVNS. The CDR3 runs 17 residues. CDR3 region: CASSGRLAGVSSYEQYY. The CDR3 nucleotides are TGTGCCAGCAGTGGGCGCCTAGCGGGAGTCAGCTCCTACGAGCAGTACTAC.

This clonotype was detected only a few times. The chain combines TRBV14 with TRBJ1-1, with a tentative D call TRBD1 (5 bases). Germline lookup yields CDR1 SGHDN and CDR2 FVKESK. CDR3 length equals 13 residues. V dropped 4 bases and J dropped 8 bases, with 14 bases sitting between them. For the CDR3, the DNA is TGTGCCAGCAGCCTATTACTCCGGGACGAAGCTTTCTTT. Its protein is CASSLLLRDEAFF.

With regard to this clonotype: Lacking the conserved final phenylalanine or tryptophan, this CDR3 likely reflects a read error. It is unclear where the CDR3 begins or ends on the DNA, so no DNA is shown, and the CDR3 is as TCRdb lists it. The rearrangement links TRBV11-3 to TRBJ2-3; the D call TRBD1 from the table was never checked on the DNA. Germline V lookup: CDR1 SGHNT, CDR2 YENEEA. The CDR3 spans 13 residues, counting both ends. The CDR3 here is CASSWTQRHTLYY.

About this clonotype itself: A read error may explain this, as a much larger clone is one base away. The gene calls are TRBV6-5 and TRBJ1-2; D is undetermined. From germline, CDR1 is MNHEY and CDR2 SVGAGI. Trimming took 6 bases from V and 6 from J, leaving 17 bases between them. The CDR3 extends over 14 amino acids. CDR3 in amino acids: CASSPGRTHNGYTF. In DNA, the CDR3 is TGTGCCAGCAGCCCGGGGAGGACTCACAATGGCTACACCTTC.

On this clonotype: Here the CDR3 omits its conserved ending phenylalanine or tryptophan, so a read error is the likely source. This chain links TRBV11-2 with TRBJ2-7; 8 bases align to TRBD2. The germline gives CDR1 SGHAT, CDR2 FQNNGV. CDR3 length: 14 residues. The CDR3 nucleotides are TGTGGCAGCAGCTTACTGGCGGGAGGCTACGAGCAGTACTTA. Translation gives CGSSLLAGGYEQYL.

The gene calls are TRBV11-2 and TRBJ2-7, with TRBD2 matching 9 bases. Germline assignment: CDR1 SGHAT and CDR2 FQNNGV. Unmatched junction bases numbered 7, after V lost 3 bases and J lost 7 bases. CDR3 size: 14 residues. CDR3: CASSFSGGEKEQYF. CDR3 DNA sequence: TGTGCCAGCAGCTTTAGCGGGGGCGAGAAAGAGCAGTACTTC.

This clonotype was detected ten times or more. This chain connects TRBV4-2 to TRBJ2-2; D not resolved. The germline V gene has CDR1 LGHNA and CDR2 YNFKEQ. The CDR3 has 15 residues. V was pared by 1 base and J by 6 bases, with 12 bases between. In DNA, the CDR3 is TGTGCCAGCAGCCAAGGTTCCCAATTCCCCGGGGAGCTGTTTTTT. Translating it yields CASSQGSQFPGELFF.

Remarks on this clonotype: Without the conserved terminal phenylalanine or tryptophan, this CDR3 likely stems from a read error. The chain combines TRBV12-3 or TRBV12-4 with TRBJ1-3; D gene unclear. The CDR3 is 17 amino acids. The CDR3 protein is CASSFWQEGYSGHTIYL. The CDR3 DNA is TGTGCCAGCAGTTTTTGGCAGGAAGGATACTCTGGACACACCATATATCTT.

Ten or more counts support this clonotype. This chain links TRBV29-1 with TRBJ2-7, with 7 bases aligning to TRBD1. The trim removed 5 bases at V and 1 base at J, leaving 8 bases unmatched. This CDR3 has 14 residues. The V gene's germline CDR1 is SQVTM and CDR2 ANQGSEA. Here the CDR3 DNA reads TGCAGCGTTTCCCCGGCAGGGGGTTCCTACGAGCAGTACTTC. It codes for CSVSPAGGSYEQYF.

This clonotype was seen ten or more times. This CDR3 is CASRSSGSSDTQYF. The DNA of the CDR3 is TGTGCCAGCAGATCCAGCGGGAGCTCAGATACGCAGTATTTT. The chain uses TRBV11-2 and TRBJ2-3; TRBD2 aligns across 8 bases. CDR3 size: 14 residues. CDR1 is SGHAT, CDR2 FQNNGV, per germline. After removal of 6 bases from V and 4 bases from J, the junction contained 6 bases not matched to a gene. Looking up the rest from reference TRBV11-2 and TRBJ2-3 gives the full variable domain: EAGVAQSPRYKIIEKRQSVAFWCNPISGHATLYWYQQILGQGPKLLIQFQNNGVVDDSQLPKDRFSAERLKGVDSTLKIQPAKLEDSAVYLCASRSSGSSDTQYFGPGTRLTVL.

A remark on this clonotype: A much larger clone lies a single base off, so this may be a read error. This sequence joins TRBV6-7 and TRBJ2-1, with TRBD2 identical over 13 bases. TRBV6-7 is an ORF; its function is uncertain. The CDR3 length is 15 residues. The CDR3 DNA reads TGTGCCAGCAGTTTTAGGACTAGCGGGAGAGATGAGCACTTCTTC. Its protein product is CASSFRTSGRDEHFF.

This clonotype showed up just a few times. Given a much more abundant clone one base away, this may be a read error. The chain is built from TRBV29-1 and TRBJ2-2, with no clear D. The CDR3 loop spans 12 amino acids. The germline V gene encodes CDR1 SQVTM and CDR2 ANQGSEA. The CDR3 spells CSVGLGTEELFF. The CDR3 region has the DNA TGCAGCGTTGGCCTAGGCACCGAGGAGCTGTTTTTT.

Regarding this clonotype: This may arise from a read error, as a much more abundant clone is one base away. The V and J genes are TRBV6-1 and TRBJ1-4, with 7 bases lining up with TRBD1. The CDR3 is 14 amino acids. Germline-derived CDR1 and CDR2 are MNHNS and SASEGT. The ends lost 7 bases at V and 4 bases at J; junction bases unmatched: 6. This chain's CDR3 is CASIAGQYNEKLFF. The CDR3 DNA sequence: TGTGCCAGCATTGCGGGACAGTATAATGAAAAACTGTTTTTT.

This clonotype appeared a single time. One junction end does not reproduce the germline sequence, and a read error may be involved. The chain couples TRBV11-1 to TRBJ2-7; D possibly corresponds to TRBD2 (6 bases). CDR1 and CDR2 from the germline V gene are SGHAT and FQDESV (reference sequence). This CDR3 has 15 amino acids. The CDR3 DNA reads as TGTGCCAGCACCTTAACCGGGACTGTAACCTACGAGCAGTACTTC. Protein: CASTLTGTVTYEQYF.

The V call is TRBV11-2, the J call TRBJ2-2, with D maybe TRBD1 (6 bases). The CDR3 spans 14 residues. Trimming took 3 bases from V and 13 from J, leaving 18 bases between them. CDR1 SGHAT and CDR2 FQNNGV come from the germline V gene. The CDR3 loop is CASSLGLNTRGLFF. DNA of the CDR3: TGTGCCAGCAGCTTGGGTTTGAACACCAGGGGGCTGTTTTTT.